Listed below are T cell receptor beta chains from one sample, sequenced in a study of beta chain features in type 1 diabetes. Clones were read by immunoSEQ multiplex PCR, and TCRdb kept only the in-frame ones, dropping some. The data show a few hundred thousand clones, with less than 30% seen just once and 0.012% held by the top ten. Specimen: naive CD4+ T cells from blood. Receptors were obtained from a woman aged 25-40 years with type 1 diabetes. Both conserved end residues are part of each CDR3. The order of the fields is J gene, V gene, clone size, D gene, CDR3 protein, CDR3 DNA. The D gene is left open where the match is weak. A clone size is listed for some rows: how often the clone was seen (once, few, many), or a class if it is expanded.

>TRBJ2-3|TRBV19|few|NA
CASSTLEVGTDTQYF
TGTGCCAGTAGTACCCTAGAGGTTGGGACAGATACGCAGTATTTT
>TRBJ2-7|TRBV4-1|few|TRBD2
CASALAGGVAYEQYF
TGCGCCAGCGCCCTAGCGGGAGGGGTGGCGTACGAGCAGTACTTC
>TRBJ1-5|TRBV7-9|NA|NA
CASSFTGLQPQHF
TGTGCCAGCAGTTTCACAGGGCTTCAGCCCCAGCATTTT
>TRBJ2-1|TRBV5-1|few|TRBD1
CASSTGQGGEQFF
TGCGCCAGCAGCACCGGACAGGGGGGAGAGCAGTTCTTC
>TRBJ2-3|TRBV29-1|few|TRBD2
CSVALTSGSADTQYF
TGCAGCGTAGCCCTGACTAGCGGGAGTGCAGATACGCAGTATTTT
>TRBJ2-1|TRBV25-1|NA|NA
CASTFPLEHAYNEQFF
TGTGCCAGCACATTTCCTTTGGAGCACGCCTACAATGAGCAGTTCTTC
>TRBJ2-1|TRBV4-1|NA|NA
CASSQVPVYEQFF
TGCGCCAGCAGCCAAGTCCCTGTCTATGAGCAGTTCTTC
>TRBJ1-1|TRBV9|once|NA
CASSVTGTNTEAFF
TGTGCCAGCAGCGTCACAGGGACGAACACTGAAGCTTTCTTT
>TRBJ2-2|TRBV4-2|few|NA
CASSQELEKNTGELFF
TGTGCCAGCAGCCAAGAACTAGAAAAGAACACCGGGGAGCTGTTTTTT
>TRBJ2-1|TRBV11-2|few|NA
CASSPLLVEQFF
TGTGCCAGCAGCCCACTCTTGGTTGAGCAGTTCTTC
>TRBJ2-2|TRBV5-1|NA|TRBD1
CASSTGTENTGELFF
TGCGCCAGCAGCACCGGGACAGAGAACACCGGGGAGCTGTTTTTT
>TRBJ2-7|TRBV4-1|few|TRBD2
CASSRPGTSDEQYF
TGCGCCAGCAGCCGTCCGGGGACTAGTGACGAGCAGTACTTC
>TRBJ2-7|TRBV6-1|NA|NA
CASSEVAGLPYEQYF
TGTGCCAGCAGTGAAGTGGCGGGATTACCCTACGAGCAGTACTTC
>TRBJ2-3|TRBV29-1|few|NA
CSAVRRQVGTDTQYF
TGCAGCGCCGTGCGCCGACAGGTTGGCACAGATACGCAGTATTTT
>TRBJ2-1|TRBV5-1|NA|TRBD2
CASSFGREGLNEQFF
TGCGCCAGCAGCTTTGGGCGGGAGGGCCTCAATGAGCAGTTCTTC
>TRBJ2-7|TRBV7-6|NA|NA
CASSLFRREQYF
TGTGCCAGCAGCTTATTCCGCCGGGAGCAGTACTTC
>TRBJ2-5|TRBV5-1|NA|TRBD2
CASSAGTRRREETQYF
TGCGCCAGCAGCGCTGGGACTAGACGTAGGGAAGAGACCCAGTACTTC
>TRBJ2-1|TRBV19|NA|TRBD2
CASNGLAGGDEQFF
TGTGCCAGTAATGGGCTAGCGGGAGGGGATGAGCAGTTCTTC
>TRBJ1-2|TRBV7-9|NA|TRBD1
CASRPGTGVYGYTF
TGTGCCAGCAGACCTGGGACAGGAGTCTATGGCTACACCTTC
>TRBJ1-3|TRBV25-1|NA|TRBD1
CASSDPTGSGNTIYF
TGTGCCAGCAGTGACCCGACAGGGTCTGGAAACACCATATATTTT
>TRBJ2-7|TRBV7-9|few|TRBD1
CASSHRGSYEQYF
TGTGCCAGCAGCCACAGGGGCTCCTACGAGCAGTACTTC
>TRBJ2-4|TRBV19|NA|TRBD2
CASSISGLAGGQNIQYF
TGTGCCAGTAGCATCTCCGGACTAGCGGGAGGTCAAAACATTCAGTACTTC
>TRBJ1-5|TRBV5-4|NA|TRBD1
CASSAGTGVNQPQHF
TGTGCCAGCAGCGCCGGGACAGGGGTCAATCAGCCCCAGCATTTT
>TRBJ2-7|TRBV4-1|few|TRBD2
CASSQDSWIGLAGDEQYF
TGCGCCAGCAGCCAAGATTCGTGGATTGGGCTAGCGGGAGACGAGCAGTACTTC
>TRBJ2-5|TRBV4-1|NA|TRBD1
CASSQGLTGGQETQYF
TGCGCCAGCAGCCAAGGCTTAACAGGGGGCCAAGAGACCCAGTACTTC
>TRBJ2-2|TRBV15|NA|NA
CATSRDFGRADTGELFF
TGTGCCACCAGCAGAGACTTTGGAAGAGCGGACACCGGGGAGCTGTTTTTT
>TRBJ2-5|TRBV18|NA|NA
CASSPARGGGETQYF
TGTGCCAGCTCACCAGCACGGGGAGGGGGAGAGACCCAGTACTTC
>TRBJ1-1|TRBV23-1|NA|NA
CASSQPGMGTEAFF
TGCGCCAGCAGTCAACCGGGGATGGGCACTGAAGCTTTCTTT
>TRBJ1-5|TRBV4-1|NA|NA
CASSPVGAGQPQHF
TGCGCCAGCAGCCCCGTGGGGGCTGGTCAGCCCCAGCATTTT
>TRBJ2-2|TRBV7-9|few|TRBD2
CASIDGTRNSGELFF
TGTGCCAGCATCGACGGGACTAGAAATTCCGGGGAGCTGTTTTTT
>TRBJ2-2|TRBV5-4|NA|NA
CASSSLPGDTGELFF
TGTGCCAGCAGTTCCTTGCCGGGGGACACCGGGGAGCTGTTTTTT
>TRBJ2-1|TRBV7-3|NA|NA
CASSRKGGANSYNEQFF
TGTGCCAGCAGCCGCAAAGGGGGGGCGAACTCCTACAATGAGCAGTTCTTC
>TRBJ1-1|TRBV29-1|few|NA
CSVQNTEAFF
TGCAGCGTTCAGAACACTGAAGCTTTCTTT
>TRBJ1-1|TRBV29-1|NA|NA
CSVFNRAVNTEAFF
TGCAGCGTCTTTAACAGGGCTGTGAACACTGAAGCTTTCTTT
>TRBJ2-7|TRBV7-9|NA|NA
CASGQIYEQYF
TGTGCCAGCGGGCAGATCTACGAGCAGTACTTC
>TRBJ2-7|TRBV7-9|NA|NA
CASSPDSSSYEQYF
TGTGCCAGCAGCCCGGACAGTAGCTCCTACGAGCAGTACTTC
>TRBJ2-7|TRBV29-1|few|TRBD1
CSGLTGGNEQYF
TGCAGCGGCCTGACAGGGGGCAACGAGCAGTACTTC